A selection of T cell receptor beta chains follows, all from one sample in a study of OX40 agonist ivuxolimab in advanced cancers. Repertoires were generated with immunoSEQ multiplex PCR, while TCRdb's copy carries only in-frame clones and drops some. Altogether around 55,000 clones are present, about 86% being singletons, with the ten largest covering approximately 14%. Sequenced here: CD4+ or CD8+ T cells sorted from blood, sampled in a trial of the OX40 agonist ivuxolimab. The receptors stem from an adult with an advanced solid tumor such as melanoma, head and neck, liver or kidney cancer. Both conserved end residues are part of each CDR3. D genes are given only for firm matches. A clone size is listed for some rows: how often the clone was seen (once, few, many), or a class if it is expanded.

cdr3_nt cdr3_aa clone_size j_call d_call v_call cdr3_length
TGTGCCAGCAGACCCCCAGTGATGGTAGGGGGCAGGGTAAGACTTGGTGAGCAGTTCTTC CASRPPVMVGGRVRLGEQFF once TRBJ2-1 TRBD1 TRBV27 20
TGCGCCAGCAGCATAGACAGAAGAAATACGCAGTATTTT CASSIDRRNTQYF . TRBJ2-3 . TRBV5-1 13
TGTGCCAGCAGTGAATGGGGACAGGACCTACGGGAGACCCAGTACTTC CASSEWGQDLRETQYF . TRBJ2-5 TRBD1 TRBV6-1 16
TGTGCCAGCAGCTTAAATGGACAGGGCTACGAGCAGTACTTC CASSLNGQGYEQYF . TRBJ2-7 TRBD1 TRBV7-3 14
TGTGCCAGCAGTTTGACTAGCGGGAACCCCTACGAGCAGTACTTC CASSLTSGNPYEQYF . TRBJ2-7 TRBD2 TRBV28 15
TGTGCCAGCAGTACCGACAGGGGGCGGAATCAGCCCCAGCATTTT CASSTDRGRNQPQHF . TRBJ1-5 TRBD1 TRBV27 15
TGCGCCAGCAGCGTGGGACAGGGGGCCTACAATGAGCAGTTCTTC CASSVGQGAYNEQFF . TRBJ2-1 TRBD1 TRBV5-1 15
TGTGCCCGCCGCGGGGGTGGAAACACCATATATTTT CARRGGGNTIYF . TRBJ1-3 . TRBV19 12
TGTGCCAGCAGCTTAATTCGCTCGGCCAGGGATAACTATGGCTACACCTTC CASSLIRSARDNYGYTF . TRBJ1-2 . TRBV7-9 17
TGTGCCAGCAGCGTCGGGGGGGCTCATCAGCCCCAGCATTTT CASSVGGAHQPQHF . TRBJ1-5 . TRBV9 14
TGTGCCTGGAGTCAGGGGGCCAATGAGCAGTTCTTC CAWSQGANEQFF . TRBJ2-1 TRBD1 TRBV30 12
TGTGCCAGCAGCGGAGACTATAACACTGAAGCTTTCTTT CASSGDYNTEAFF . TRBJ1-1 . TRBV9 13
TGCGCCAGCAGTGAGCCGGTACCCTTACTAGCGGAGATGGCCTACGAGCAGTACTTC CASSEPVPLLAEMAYEQYF . TRBJ2-7 TRBD2 TRBV10-1 19
TGTGCCAGCAGTCCCGGGACAGGGGGCGAGCATTTT CASSPGTGGEHF . TRBJ1-5 TRBD1 TRBV6-5 12
TGTGCCAGTAGTGCACTAGCGACCATCACCGGGGAGCTGTTTTTT CASSALATITGELFF . TRBJ2-2 TRBD2 TRBV19 15
TGTGCCAGTACTCCGGGACTAGCGGAGTACAATGAGCAGTTCTTC CASTPGLAEYNEQFF . TRBJ2-1 TRBD2 TRBV19 15
TGTGCCAGCAGTCCAATACCCAGGGGAGGCGATGGCTACACCTTC CASSPIPRGGDGYTF . TRBJ1-2 . TRBV28 15
TGTGCCAGCAGCCCCGGGACAGGGGCAGAGACCCAGTACTTC CASSPGTGAETQYF . TRBJ2-5 TRBD1 TRBV7-8 14
TGTGCCAGCAGACAGGGAAATGAGCAGTTCTTC CASRQGNEQFF . TRBJ2-1 . TRBV5-4 11
TGTGCCTGGAGTGCCGGGCCAGGGAGCACCGGGGAGCTGTTTTTT CAWSAGPGSTGELFF . TRBJ2-2 . TRBV30 15
TGTGCCTGGAGCCCCGGGGGCAATGAGCAGTTCTTC CAWSPGGNEQFF . TRBJ2-1 . TRBV30 12
TGTGCCAGCAGGGGGACTAGCGTAGACAATGAGCAGTTCTTC CASRGTSVDNEQFF once TRBJ2-1 TRBD2 TRBV6-6 14
TGTGCCAGCATCTTCACGTACGAGCAGTACTTC CASIFTYEQYF . TRBJ2-7 . TRBV6-1 11
TGCACCAGCAGCCACCGGGGGGTAAACTACAATGAGCAGTTCTTC CTSSHRGVNYNEQFF . TRBJ2-1 . TRBV1 15
TGTGCCAGCAGCTTGGGGTTTCGGGCACAAGAGACCCAGTACTTC CASSLGFRAQETQYF . TRBJ2-5 . TRBV5-5 15
TGTGCCAGCAGTGAAACCTCCATCCGGGACGCAGACTTC CASSETSIRDADF . TRBJ2-7 . TRBV6-1 13
TGTGCCAGCAGTAGAACAGGTACTCAGAACACTGAAGCTTTCTTT CASSRTGTQNTEAFF . TRBJ1-1 . TRBV6-1 15
TGTGCCAGCAGTTACGTGACACCCAGCTCTGGAAACACCATATATTTT CASSYVTPSSGNTIYF . TRBJ1-3 . TRBV6-5 16
TGTGCCAGCAGCTTAATTGGGGCTAGCGGCACAGATACGCAGTATTTT CASSLIGASGTDTQYF . TRBJ2-3 . TRBV7-3 16
TGTGCCAGCAGCTTAACAGGGGGCACCTACGAGCAGTACTTC CASSLTGGTYEQYF . TRBJ2-7 TRBD1 TRBV7-3 14
TGTGCCAGCAGTGAGCGGGGAGGGCCGAAAAATGAGCAGTTCTTC CASSERGGPKNEQFF . TRBJ2-1 TRBD2 TRBV2 15
TGTGCCACCAGCAGAGAGGAGAGGGGGAAGGGGCGGAACAATCAGCCCCAGCATTTT CATSREERGKGRNNQPQHF . TRBJ1-5 . TRBV15 19
TGCGCCAGCAGTGATACCGGACAGGGGACCTACGAGCAGTACTTC CASSDTGQGTYEQYF . TRBJ2-7 TRBD1 TRBV10-1 15
TGTGCCAGTAGTTGGGTCCACCAAGAGACCCAGTACTTC CASSWVHQETQYF . TRBJ2-5 . TRBV19 13
TGTGCCACCAGCAGAGGGGGGAGTAGCGGGAGGGCCCGCAATGAGCAGTTCTTC CATSRGGSSGRARNEQFF . TRBJ2-1 TRBD2 TRBV15 18
TGTGCCAGCAGCTTCGGACCCCCAGGGAACGAGCAGTACTTC CASSFGPPGNEQYF . TRBJ2-7 . TRBV7-6 14
TGTGCCAGCAGCCAAGCTTCCGGGACTAGCGGGAGAATCTACGAGCAGTACTTC CASSQASGTSGRIYEQYF . TRBJ2-7 TRBD2 TRBV4-2 18
TGTGCCAGCAGTTCGGTCAGGGATGGCTACACCTTC CASSSVRDGYTF . TRBJ1-2 . TRBV27 12
TGTGCCAGCCGGAGACTAGCGGCATACACAGATACGCAGTATTTT CASRRLAAYTDTQYF . TRBJ2-3 TRBD2 TRBV7-9 15
TGTGCCAGCAGTTACTCAACGGACAGCGTCTACGAGCAGTACTTC CASSYSTDSVYEQYF . TRBJ2-7 . TRBV6-5 15
TGTGCCAGCAGCCCAGGGGTAGGGGTTCGGGAGACCCAGTACTTC CASSPGVGVRETQYF . TRBJ2-5 . TRBV7-8 15
TGTGCCAGCAGTCGGACAGGCAGCTCCTACAATGAGCAGTTCTTC CASSRTGSSYNEQFF . TRBJ2-1 TRBD1 TRBV6-6 15
TGTGCCAGCAGCTCGGGACAGGGGCGACGATCGGGTCGCAATGAGCAGTTCTTC CASSSGQGRRSGRNEQFF . TRBJ2-1 TRBD1 TRBV5-6 18
TGCGCCAGCAGCTTTTCGAAAAGCGGGAGGTCTTTAAATGAGCAGTTCTTC CASSFSKSGRSLNEQFF . TRBJ2-1 TRBD2 TRBV5-1 17
TGTGCCAGTAAGATCATATCTAACTATGGCTACACCTTC CASKIISNYGYTF . TRBJ1-2 . TRBV2 13
TGTGCCAGCAGCTTAATAGGCAGGAACACTGAAGCTTTCTTT CASSLIGRNTEAFF . TRBJ1-1 . TRBV7-3 14
TGTGCCAGCAGTCCTAGGACAGGGATCGGACAGCCCCAGCATTTT CASSPRTGIGQPQHF once TRBJ1-5 TRBD1 TRBV7-8 15
TGCAGCGTACGGACAGGGGCGGGAAACACCATATATTTT CSVRTGAGNTIYF . TRBJ1-3 TRBD1 TRBV29-1 13
TGTGCCAGTAGTATAGATCCCGCTCACATAAGGGAGCAGTACTTC CASSIDPAHIREQYF . TRBJ2-7 . TRBV19 15
TGTGCCAGCAGCCGGACGGGGCTGACTGAAGCTTTCTTT CASSRTGLTEAFF . TRBJ1-1 . TRBV5-4 13